This T cell receptor beta chain came from a study of T cells after posttransplantation cyclophosphamide. Looked up from germline, CDR1 is SGHTA and CDR2 is FQGNSA. The germline V and J ends were trimmed by 5 bases and 4 bases, with 16 bases remaining between them. The CDR3 consists of 15 residues. Repertoires were generated with immunoSEQ multiplex PCR, while TCRdb's copy carries only in-frame clones and drops some. The sample records approximately 15,000 clones, about four fifths being singletons. The sequenced sample consisted of memory CD4+ T cells sorted from PBMCs. The chain carries TRBV7-2 and TRBJ2-3; perhaps TRBD2 as D (6 bases). This clonotype was sampled from a man in his fifties or sixties in good health, CMV-negative, and a related stem cell transplant donor. CDR3 DNA: TGTGCCAGCAGCCTCCGGGGAGGAGCGGCAGATACGCAGTATTTT. It specifies CASSLRGGAADTQYF.